This note documents a single TCR beta chain sequence. The sample comes from a study of blood T cell repertoires in COVID-19. Study details: PBMCs, B-cell-depleted T cells, or T cells provided the cDNA or gDNA that made up the material.

Original processing methods: It was from reference gene primer amplification that nucleated cell counts were estimated. TCRdb keeps only in-frame clones here, not all; method: immunoSEQ multiplex PCR. V and J calls and clone size are given by that table; D and trimming were obtained from the DNA. In the table there are 55,000 to 80,000 clones, about 86% of which are singletons. Source material: peripheral blood. This receptor was taken from a human donor in a cohort sampled during active COVID-19.

CDR3 sequence (DNA): TGTGCCAGCAGCGATCTAGCGGGGACCTCCTACGAGCAGTACTTC. It yields the protein CASSDLAGTSYEQYF. This chain joins TRBV7-6 and TRBJ2-7, with 9 bases identical to TRBD2. Germline V gene sequence: CDR1 SGHVS, CDR2 FNYEAQ. This CDR3 is built from 15 residues. J lost 0 bases, V lost 5 bases, and 5 bases had no gene match.